The T cell receptor beta chain described here comes from a study of blood T cell repertoires in COVID-19. Germline lookup yields CDR1 SGHTA and CDR2 FQGNSA. The CDR3 spans 14 residues. With 1 base removed from V and 5 bases from J, the gap between germline ends came to 12 bases. Sequenced by immunoSEQ multiplex PCR; TCRdb stores in-frame clones only, minus some. Of some 120,000 clones listed, approximately 85% are singletons. The chain joins TRBV7-2 to TRBJ2-7; a possible D gene is TRBD2 (6 bases). The sequencing input was peripheral blood. The TCR originated in a human donor in a cohort sampled during active COVID-19. CDR3 residues: CASSLEFRGNEQYF. CDR3 sequence (DNA): TGTGCCAGCAGCTTAGAGTTTCGGGGGAACGAGCAGTACTTC. The entire variable domain, with the rest obtained from reference TRBV7-2 and TRBJ2-7, is as follows: GAGVSQSPSNKVTEKGKDVELRCDPISGHTALYWYRQSLGQGLEFLIYFQGNSAPDKSGLPSDRFSAERTGGSVSTLTIQRTQQEDSAVYLCASSLEFRGNEQYFGPGTRLTVT.